A single sample is the source of the 25 T cell receptor beta chains below, sequenced in a study of a mutant IDH1 vaccine in newly diagnosed glioma. Time point specified: week 23, last vaccination. The study gave 300 ug of mutant IDH1 20-mer peptide per vaccine dose, with topical imiquimod. Sequencing used immunoSEQ multiplex PCR; TCRdb keeps in-frame clones, though not all of them. The sample contains around 11,000 clones, roughly 88% of which appear only once. No antigens are known for them. The sequencing here drew on PBMCs, taken from a glioma patient whose treatment included an IDH1 peptide vaccine. The receptors shown here come from a woman in her 40s with glioma. Some clones in this sample may be carry-over from other donors' samples.

The chain is built from TRBV14 and TRBJ2-1; no clear D. The V end was cut by 0 bases, the J end by 0 bases, with 12 bases between. The CDR3 length is 17 residues. Germline CDR1 and CDR2: SGHDN and FVKESK. This CDR3 is CASSQDLNRFSYNEQFF. The CDR3 DNA sequence: TGTGCCAGCAGCCAAGATTTGAACCGCTTCTCCTACAATGAGCAGTTCTTC.

The chain joins TRBV11-2 to TRBJ2-7; a possible D gene is TRBD2 (6 bases). V lost 1 base and J 7 bases, leaving 17 bases between the germline ends. Germline V gene data show CDR1 as SGHAT and CDR2 as FQNNGV. The CDR3 is 15 amino acids. The CDR3 region is CASSLAGTWVKEQYF. The DNA of the CDR3 is TGTGCCAGCAGCTTAGCGGGGACTTGGGTGAAGGAGCAGTACTTC.

V gene TRBV15 combines with J gene TRBJ1-5; 7 bases fit TRBD1. Germline loops: CDR1 LNHNV, CDR2 YYDKDF (reference sequence). The CDR3 is 14 residues long. V shed 8 bases, J shed 4 bases, and the junction held 8 bases outside the gene matches. For the CDR3, the DNA is TGTGCCACCCACGAGGGACAGATTAATCAGCCCCAGCATTTT. It is translated as CATHEGQINQPQHF.

This rearrangement joins TRBV30 to TRBJ2-7; D ambiguous. CDR3 length: 12 residues. In germline, CDR1 is GTSNPN, CDR2 SVGIG (reference sequence). Trimming took 1 base from V and 6 from J, leaving 10 bases between them. The CDR3 nucleotides are TGTGCCTGGAGTGACGGTCCCGCCGAGCAGTACTTC. As protein: CAWSDGPAEQYF. Drawing the rest from reference TRBV30 and TRBJ2-7, the complete variable domain is SQTIHQWPATLVQPVGSPLSLECTVEGTSNPNLYWYRQAAGRGLQLLFYSVGIGQISSEVPQNLSASRPQDRQFILSSKKLLLSDSGFYLCAWSDGPAEQYFGPGTRLTVT.

V is TRBV21-1 and J is TRBJ2-5; the D call TRBD1 from the table was never checked on the DNA. TRBV21-1 is a known pseudogene. CDR3 length: 13 amino acids. The CDR3: CASSKNRGETQYF. CDR3 DNA sequence: TGTGCCAGCAGCAAAAACAGGGGGGAGACCCAGTACTTC.

V is TRBV5-1 and J is TRBJ1-2, with TRBD1 as a possible D gene (5 bases). Germline V gives CDR1 SGHRS, CDR2 YFSETQ. Deletions cut 4 bases from V and 4 bases from J, with 11 bases between. There are 13 residues in the CDR3. CDR3 protein: CASSLRRGYGYTF. CDR3 nucleotides: TGCGCCAGCAGCCTCAGGAGGGGCTATGGCTACACCTTC.

The chain uses TRBV18 and TRBJ1-1; D remains unclear. Germline values: CDR1 KGHSH, CDR2 LQKENI. The CDR3 runs 13 residues. V was trimmed by 4 bases and J by 1 base, leaving 7 bases between them. The CDR3 protein is CASSLQKNTEAFF. In DNA form, the CDR3 reads TGTGCCAGCTCACTACAAAAGAACACTGAAGCTTTCTTT.

This clone appeared a few times. Here the CDR3 DNA reads TGTGCCAGTAGTAAGGCTAGAATGTCGTCGGAGACCCAGTACTTC. This codes for CASSKARMSSETQYF. V is TRBV19 and J is TRBJ2-5; D not resolved. The V end lost 4 bases, the J end lost 5 bases, and 17 bases lay between the germline ends. Per germline, CDR1 LNHDA and CDR2 SQIVND (reference sequence). The CDR3 extends over 15 amino acids.

This rearrangement joins TRBV7-9 to TRBJ2-2; D is perhaps TRBD1 or TRBD2 (6 bases each). V shed 5 bases and J shed 0 bases, with 16 bases lying between them. The CDR3 is 17 residues long. Germline V gene sequence: CDR1 SEHNR, CDR2 FQNEAQ (reference sequence). The CDR3 loop is CASSTRGPDPNTGELFF. In DNA form, the CDR3 reads TGTGCCAGCAGCACACGGGGGCCGGATCCGAACACCGGGGAGCTGTTTTTT.

The V call is TRBV7-9, the J call TRBJ2-7; no clear D. The V and J ends lost 4 bases and 3 bases respectively, with 10 bases between them. This CDR3 is built from 13 residues. Germline loops: CDR1 SEHNR, CDR2 FQNEAQ (reference sequence). The CDR3 region has the DNA TGTGCCAGCAGCTCGAAGGACGGCTACGAGCAGTACTTC. Translated: CASSSKDGYEQYF.

The rearrangement uses TRBV29-1 and TRBJ2-1; D may be TRBD2 (6 bases). CDR3 length: 13 amino acids. Germline lookup yields CDR1 SQVTM and CDR2 ANQGSEA. Trimming took 0 bases from V and 6 from J, leaving 9 bases between them. This chain's CDR3 is CSVEDLGGNEQFF. Written as DNA, the CDR3 is TGCAGCGTTGAAGATCTCGGGGGCAATGAGCAGTTCTTC.

In its sample, this clone was seen once. The V call is TRBV6-6, the J call TRBJ2-7; weak D call: TRBD2 (5 bases). Germline V gene lookup returns CDR1 MNHNY and CDR2 SVGAGI (reference sequence). Trimming removed 0 bases from V and 1 base from J, with 13 bases in between. CDR3 length: 16 residues. This CDR3 reads CASSYSKSRGSYEQYF. CDR3 in DNA: TGTGCCAGCAGTTACTCGAAGAGCCGAGGGTCCTACGAGCAGTACTTC.

The V call is TRBV7-9, the J call TRBJ1-5, with D hard to call. Between the trimmed V and J ends, which lost 5 bases and 7 bases, there was a span of 9 bases. The V gene's germline CDR1 is SEHNR and CDR2 FQNEAQ (reference sequence). This CDR3 spans 12 amino acids. This chain's CDR3 is CASSREAQPQHF. DNA of the CDR3: TGTGCCAGCAGCAGGGAGGCACAGCCCCAGCATTTT. Full variable domain (rest looked up from reference TRBV7-9 and TRBJ1-5): DTGVSQNPRHKITKRGQNVTFRCDPISEHNRLYWYRQTLGQGPEFLTYFQNEAQLEKSRLLSDRFSAERPKGSFSTLEIQRTEQGDSAMYLCASSREAQPQHFGDGTRLSIL.

This rearrangement joins TRBV7-2 to TRBJ2-7, with D uncertain. V shed 1 base and J shed 5 bases, with 9 bases lying between them. Germline CDR1 is SGHTA and CDR2 is FQGNSA. The CDR3 covers 13 residues. For the CDR3, the DNA is TGTGCCAGCAGCTTAGAAGTAACTCACGAGCAGTACTTC. It translates to CASSLEVTHEQYF.

As DNA, the CDR3 is TGTGCCAGCAGCTCGGGACAGGGGATAGATACGCAGTATTTT. It encodes CASSSGQGIDTQYF. The rearrangement links TRBV5-8 to TRBJ2-3; 10 bases line up with TRBD1. The CDR3 is 14 residues long. CDR1 is SGHTS and CDR2 is YDEGEE in the germline V gene. After removal of 3 bases from V and 5 bases from J, the junction contained 3 bases not matched to a gene. The full variable domain, completed using reference TRBV5-8 and TRBJ2-3, is EAGVTQSPTHLIKTRGQQATLRCSPISGHTSVYWYQQALGLGLQFLLWYDEGEERNRGNFPPRFSGRQFPNYSSELNVNALELEDSALYLCASSSGQGIDTQYFGPGTRLTVL.

The gene calls are TRBV18 and TRBJ1-4; TRBD1 might be the D (6 bases). V lost 3 bases and J lost 5, with 19 bases in between. The CDR3 length is 17 residues. Germline values: CDR1 KGHSH, CDR2 LQKENI. This CDR3 reads CASSPQGGGTLNEKLFF. CDR3 in DNA: TGTGCCAGCTCACCCCAGGGTGGAGGGACACTAAATGAAAAACTGTTTTTT.

CDR3 DNA sequence: TGTGCCAGCAGCAGAAGGACGGGCCAAGAGACCCAGTACTTC. This codes for CASSRRTGQETQYF. The gene calls are TRBV7-9 and TRBJ2-5; D remains unclear. The CDR3 runs to 14 residues. Germline loops: CDR1 SEHNR, CDR2 FQNEAQ (reference sequence). V was pared by 5 bases and J by 1 base, with 11 bases between.

The genes are TRBV30 and TRBJ2-7; either TRBD1 or TRBD2 may supply D (5 bases each). Trimming removed 5 bases from V and 0 bases from J, with 20 bases in between. The CDR3 covers 16 residues. Germline values: CDR1 GTSNPN, CDR2 SVGIG (reference sequence). The CDR3 DNA sequence: TGTGCCTGGTCCTCCATGTGGGACGGAAGCTCCTACGAGCAGTACTTC. Translation: CAWSSMWDGSSYEQYF.

The J gene is TRBJ2-1, the V gene TRBV7-8; TRBD1 agrees at 8 bases. J lost 8 bases, V lost 2 bases, and 5 bases had no gene match. This CDR3 is built from 14 residues. The germline V gene encodes CDR1 SGHVS and CDR2 FQNEAQ. CDR3 amino acids: CASSLSMDRDEQFF. CDR3 nucleotide sequence: TGTGCCAGCAGCTTAAGTATGGACAGGGATGAGCAGTTCTTC. The full variable domain, with the rest looked up from reference TRBV7-8 and TRBJ2-1, is GAGVSQSPRYKVAKRGQDVALRCDPISGHVSLFWYQQALGQGPEFLTYFQNEAQLDKSGLPSDRFFAERPEGSVSTLKIQRTQQEDSAVYLCASSLSMDRDEQFFGPGTRLTVL.

The chain employs TRBV14 and TRBJ2-1; the match to TRBD2 covers 9 bases. V shed 3 bases and J 4 bases; nucleotides not matched to a gene: 7. There are 16 residues in the CDR3. Germline loops: CDR1 SGHDN, CDR2 FVKESK. CDR3 sequence reads: CASSHVAGVGYNEQFF. DNA for the CDR3: TGTGCCAGCAGCCATGTAGCGGGAGTAGGGTACAATGAGCAGTTCTTC.

This clone was seen only once. V is TRBV7-9 and J is TRBJ1-1; D is unclear. The length of the CDR3 is 12 residues. Germline V gives CDR1 SEHNR, CDR2 FQNEAQ (reference sequence). The V and J ends lost 0 bases and 14 bases respectively, with 13 bases between them. CDR3 residues: CASSLAGSGTFF. CDR3 DNA sequence: TGTGCCAGCAGCTTAGCTGGCAGTGGCACGTTCTTT.

The CDR3 protein is CASSLSPRPQHF. DNA for the CDR3: TGTGCCAGCAGCCTATCACCGCGGCCCCAGCATTTT. This rearrangement joins TRBV7-3 to TRBJ1-5; D gene ambiguous. The CDR3 sequence is 12 residues long. V was trimmed by 5 bases and J by 9 bases, leaving 11 bases between them. CDR1 and CDR2 (germline): SGHTA, FQGTGA.

The chain recombines TRBV5-8 with TRBJ2-3; tentative D call: TRBD2 (5 bases). Trimming removed 4 bases from V and 3 bases from J, with 15 bases in between. The CDR3 runs 15 residues. Per the germline V gene, CDR1 is SGHTS and CDR2 is YDEGEE. The CDR3 spells CASSRGNGQTDTQYF. The CDR3 DNA follows: TGTGCCAGCAGCCGAGGGAATGGGCAAACAGATACGCAGTATTTT. The full variable domain, with the rest looked up from reference TRBV5-8 and TRBJ2-3, is EAGVTQSPTHLIKTRGQQATLRCSPISGHTSVYWYQQALGLGLQFLLWYDEGEERNRGNFPPRFSGRQFPNYSSELNVNALELEDSALYLCASSRGNGQTDTQYFGPGTRLTVL.

The CDR3 coding sequence is TGTGCCAGCAGTGAGTCCACAGATACGCAGTATTTT. Protein sequence: CASSESTDTQYF. The chain employs TRBV2 and TRBJ2-3; D remains unclear. V lost 3 bases, J lost 2 bases, and 3 bases lay in between. The germline V gene encodes CDR1 SNHLY and CDR2 FYNNEI. The CDR3 spans 12 residues.

The chain employs TRBV27 and TRBJ2-7; possibly TRBD1 for D (6 bases). V shed 4 bases and J shed 2 bases, with 15 bases lying between them. CDR3 length: 15 amino acids. Germline values: CDR1 MNHEY, CDR2 SMNVEV (reference sequence). CDR3 DNA sequence: TGTGCCAGCAGTTCTCTTGGGACAACAGCCTACGAGCAGTACTTC. Translation: CASSSLGTTAYEQYF.